This TCR beta chain was identified during a study of CD8 T cells in ankylosing spondylitis (dated by TCRdb to between 2016 and 2019). Background for the entire study: To find TCR variants linked to disease, the study profiled T cell receptor beta repertoires in ankylosing spondylitis patients and healthy donors. The full study cohort was made up of approximately 24 ankylosing spondylitis patients and 108 healthy donors. Samples of peripheral blood were taken, and for ankylosing spondylitis patients, synovial fluid was collected as well. General study outcomes and caveats: A TCR beta motif of several highly homologous amino acid variants appeared characteristic of blood from ankylosing spondylitis patients. The disease-linked clones showed a CD8+ phenotype and occurred at relatively low frequencies in peripheral blood. Significant enrichment of the disease-linked clones was reported in matched synovial fluid samples from ankylosing spondylitis patients. Some motif variants had previously been reported in the synovial fluid and blood of reactive arthritis patients, which suggests shared mechanisms of disease initiation.

The V end loses 3 bases and the J end loses 8 bases, and a stretch of 5 bases separates them. From its cysteine to its phenylalanine, the CDR3 spans 11 amino acids. The kept DNA is CDR3 alone, 33 bases in frame from the first base. CDR1 is given as MNHEY and CDR2 as SVGEGT, both from the germline V gene. Data came from an Illumina HiSeq 2500. Quantitative 5'-RACE with molecular barcodes was used to prepare TCR beta libraries. In the authors' own workflow: Disease-linked TCR variants were identified with a new computational method built on a probabilistic model of VDJ rearrangement. The public reads were reanalyzed by TCRdb: fastp trimming at Q25, MiXCR alignment, in-frame beta chains only. Identical CDR3 protein sequences are pooled into one entry, listed with their most common genes and DNA. TCRdb assigned the V and J calls; the authors' analysis was not used. This sample comprises some 240,000 distinct CDR3 sequences, just under 7.5% of them detected only once. Clones ranked in the top ten supply about 14% of the sample.

This clonotype was found a few times. What antigen it recognizes has not been identified. The sample holds no much larger clone one base away, and base qualities are not on file. The clonotype was recovered from a male donor with ankylosing spondylitis. What was sequenced was blood, either unsorted or a sorted T cell fraction (not recorded which). The chain is made from TRBV6-2 or TRBV6-3 and TRBJ2-1, with no confident D gene call. The bases read TGTGCCAGCAGTTATGGGGATGAGCAGTTCTTC. Translation gives CASSYGDEQFF.